Sequencing of this T cell receptor beta chain was carried out in a study of cytomegalovirus exposure and HLA in healthy donors. Turning to the study itself: Out of roughly 200 million T cells, an earlier analysis found over 90 million unique TCR beta sequences in total.

It was with 60 Vbeta and 13 Jbeta primers that the PCR ran. How the authors handled the data: Later, tens of millions of unique TCR beta chains were counted in an analysis, and about 12 million of them were shared. Only in-frame clones appear in the TCRdb table, and some are missing; sequencing was by immunoSEQ multiplex PCR. Clone size and V and J calls were adopted from that table, with D and trimming inferred from the DNA. The sample has tens of thousands of clones, roughly 80% seen once. The CDR3 has 21 residues. Germline-derived CDR1 and CDR2 are MNHEY and SMNVEV (reference sequence). V shed 6 bases, J shed 6 bases, and the junction held 24 bases outside the gene matches.

This rearrangement joins TRBV27 to TRBJ2-1; 12 bases line up with TRBD2. This clonotype was sampled from a young woman in good health and CMV-seronegative. Sequencing used PBMCs. CDR3 DNA: TGTGCCAGCAGCTTTCTAATATCCGGGACTAGCGGGCCGGCGGGGTTCAATGAGCAGTTCTTC. Translating it yields CASSFLISGTSGPAGFNEQFF.